The clone carrying this T cell receptor (beta chain) was detected ten times or more. The antigen remains undetermined. Unique molecular identifiers featured in how the TCRbeta library was prepared. In TCRdb, the PCR reads were re-called with MiXCR into one record per CDR3 protein. The table includes 280,000 or so distinct CDR3 sequences, roughly 10% detected once. The data stem from a study of T-cell reconstitution after alpha-beta-depleted transplantation in children. There are 17 residues in the CDR3. Trimming took 6 bases from V and 2 from J, leaving 19 bases between them. Overall study results and limits: Hyperexpanded clones declined; after one year, newly produced T cells mostly supplied diversity. From surviving recipient T cells and thymic progenitors came the high day-60 TCRbeta diversity observed in some patients. Several hundred expanded graft clones reportedly supplied alpha-beta T cells about two months after transplant.

The chain carries TRBV12-3 or TRBV12-4 and TRBJ2-2; TRBD1 is a possible D gene (5 bases). Sequencing used peripheral blood, obtained 180 days after TCRalphabeta/CD19-depleted stem cell transplant. The receptor comes from a male patient aged 2-10 years who had a stem cell transplant for chronic granulomatous disease, so the T cells may come from the graft donor. The chain's CDR3 is CASSPGQPRPNTGELFF. As DNA, the CDR3 is TGTGCCAGCAGCCCAGGGCAGCCGAGACCTAACACCGGGGAGCTGTTTTTT.